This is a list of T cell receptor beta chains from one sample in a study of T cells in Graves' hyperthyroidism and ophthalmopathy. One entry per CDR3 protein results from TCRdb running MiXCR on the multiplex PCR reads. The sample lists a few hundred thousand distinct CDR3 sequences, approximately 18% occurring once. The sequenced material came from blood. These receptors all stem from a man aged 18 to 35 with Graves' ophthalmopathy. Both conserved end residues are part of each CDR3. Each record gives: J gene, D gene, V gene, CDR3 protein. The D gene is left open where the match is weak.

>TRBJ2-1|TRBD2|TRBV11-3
CASSLGHGGGDRFEQFF
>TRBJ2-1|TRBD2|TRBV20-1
CSARDLLAGHSYNEQFF
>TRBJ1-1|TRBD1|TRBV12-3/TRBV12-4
CASSRPGTGMNTEAFF
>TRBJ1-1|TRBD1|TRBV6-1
CASVPGGKEGTEAFF
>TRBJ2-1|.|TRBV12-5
CASGDNQLFGNEQFF
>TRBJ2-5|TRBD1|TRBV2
CASSAHRDRGLEETQYF
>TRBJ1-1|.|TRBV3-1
CASTPWGENTEAFF
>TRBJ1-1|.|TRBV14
CASSQWGSGAFF
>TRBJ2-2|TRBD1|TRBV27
CASGWTGNGELFF
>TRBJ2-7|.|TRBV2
CASTPTEGRYEQYF
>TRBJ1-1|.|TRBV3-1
CASSQAGWATEAFF
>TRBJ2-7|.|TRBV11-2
CASTGGLYEQYF
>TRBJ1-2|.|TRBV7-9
CASSSTGYTNYGYTF
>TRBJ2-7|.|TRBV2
CASSDTAVVSSYEQYF
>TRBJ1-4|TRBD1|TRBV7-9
CASSGGTGEEKLFF
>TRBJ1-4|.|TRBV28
CASSVGPTFNEKLFF
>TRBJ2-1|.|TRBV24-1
CATSDSPGRGPYNEQFF
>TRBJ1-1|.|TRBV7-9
CASSRQPPNTEAFF
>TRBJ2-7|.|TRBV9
CASSVGPEGSEQYF
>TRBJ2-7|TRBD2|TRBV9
CASSVGAGGNEQYF
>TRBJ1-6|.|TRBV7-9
CASSLASRDTNSPLHF
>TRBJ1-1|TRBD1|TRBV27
CASADRVKAFF
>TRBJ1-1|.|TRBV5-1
CASSYPGPEAFF
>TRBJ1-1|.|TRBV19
CASTSRVGSTEAFF
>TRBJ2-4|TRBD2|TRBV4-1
CASSPGLAGELAKNIQYF
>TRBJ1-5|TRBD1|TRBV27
CASSPDRNLNQPQHF